This TCR beta chain stems from a study of control samples from healthy donors and cancer patients. The germline CDR1 and CDR2 sequences are SGDLS and YYNGEE. Deletions cut 2 bases from V and 2 bases from J, with 18 bases between. This CDR3 has 17 residues. Using immunoSEQ multiplex PCR, the repertoire was profiled, and TCRdb retains in-frame clones only, with some absent. The sample holds roughly 100,000 clones, 75% to 90% seen once. The chain joins TRBV9 to TRBJ2-3, with D possibly being TRBD1 or TRBD2 (5 bases each). Sequencing was carried out using PBMCs. This clonotype was obtained from a man aged 60-69 years with lung cancer. DNA of the CDR3: TGTGCCAGCAGCGTCCCAGGGCTGGGGGTTTTCACAGATACGCAGTATTTT. Its translation: CASSVPGLGVFTDTQYF.